These 19 T cell receptor beta chains were all obtained from the same sample, sequenced in a study of T cell changes during pregnancy in multiple sclerosis. TCRdb keeps only in-frame clones here, not all; method: immunoSEQ multiplex PCR. The table has tens of thousands of clones, 90% to 95% seen once; the top ten hold about 2%. Material: peripheral blood, obtained in the second trimester of pregnancy. The receptors stem from a female donor with multiple sclerosis, enrolled in a pregnancy study.

This clone is a singleton in its sample. The V call is TRBV6-5, the J call TRBJ2-1; 12 bases agree with TRBD2. The CDR3 totals 15 residues. The V gene end was trimmed by 6 bases and the J gene end by 5 bases; junction bases not matched to a gene: 5. Germline CDR1 is MNHEY and CDR2 is SVGAGI. This chain's CDR3 is CASSPLAGGNNEQFF. CDR3 DNA: TGTGCCAGCAGCCCCCTAGCGGGAGGGAACAATGAGCAGTTCTTC.

V gene TRBV5-4 combines with J gene TRBJ2-7; 9 nucleotides line up with TRBD2. With V trimmed by 4 bases and J by 6 bases, 11 bases remained unmatched. The germline V gene encodes CDR1 SGHNT and CDR2 YYREEE (reference sequence). The CDR3 totals 15 residues. The CDR3 coding sequence is TGTGCCAGCAGCCGAGGACCGGGACTAGCAATCGAGCAGTACTTC. It yields the protein CASSRGPGLAIEQYF.

The chain's CDR3 is CASSELVQGSKNIQYF. The CDR3 coding sequence is TGTGCCAGCAGTGAATTAGTGCAGGGGTCAAAAAACATTCAGTACTTC. The V and J genes are TRBV25-1 and TRBJ2-4, with D possibly TRBD1 on 6 matching bases. This CDR3 is built from 16 residues. V was pared by 1 base and J by 4 bases, with 14 bases between. CDR1 is MGHDK, CDR2 SYGVNS, per germline.

This clone was counted a single time. J is TRBJ2-3 and V is TRBV19, with a weak D call TRBD2 (7 bases). The V end lost 11 bases, the J end lost 4 bases, and 10 bases lay between the germline ends. The CDR3 runs 11 residues. Germline assignment: CDR1 LNHDA and CDR2 SQIVND (reference sequence). This chain's CDR3 is CAYGGPDTQYF. As DNA, the CDR3 is TGTGCCTACGGGGGGCCAGATACGCAGTATTTT.

The chain recombines TRBV10-3 with TRBJ2-3, with D hard to call. The CDR3 totals 14 residues. V lost 5 bases and J lost 0, with 9 bases in between. Germline CDR1 is ENHRY and CDR2 is SYGVKD. The CDR3 loop reads CAISLSKSTDTQYF. As DNA, the CDR3 is TGTGCCATCAGTCTCAGTAAGAGCACAGATACGCAGTATTTT.

The chain employs TRBV11-2 and TRBJ2-1; TRBD2 aligns across 8 bases. Germline V CDR1 and CDR2: SGHAT, FQNNGV. J gave up 0 bases and V 5 bases, and 3 bases lay outside the gene matches. The CDR3 is 15 residues long. In nucleotides, the CDR3 is TGTGCCAGCAGCCCCGGGGGGGGCTCCTACAATGAGCAGTTCTTC. It specifies CASSPGGGSYNEQFF.

The V call is TRBV18, the J call TRBJ1-4; D may be TRBD1 (6 bases). This CDR3 has 13 residues. With 6 bases removed from V and 7 bases from J, the gap between germline ends came to 12 bases. CDR1 and CDR2 from the germline V gene are KGHSH and LQKENI. This CDR3 is CASSGRGSEKLFF. The CDR3 region has the DNA TGTGCCAGCTCGGGTAGGGGGAGTGAAAAACTGTTTTTT.

V is TRBV5-1 and J is TRBJ2-5, with D maybe TRBD2 (5 bases). CDR1 SGHRS and CDR2 YFSETQ come from the germline V gene. Deletions cut 7 bases from V and 5 bases from J, with 12 bases between. The CDR3 consists of 12 residues. CDR3 nucleotide sequence: TGCGCCAGCGGGAGAACGGGGGAGACCCAGTACTTC. It yields the protein CASGRTGETQYF.

This chain links TRBV28 with TRBJ2-4, with D tentatively TRBD1 (6 bases). The CDR3 extends over 15 amino acids. Between the trimmed V and J ends, which lost 4 bases and 4 bases, there was a span of 14 bases. Germline CDR1 MDHEN, CDR2 SYDVKM. CDR3 region: CASSSPRDTKNIQYF. The DNA of the CDR3 is TGTGCCAGCAGTTCCCCCCGGGACACAAAAAACATTCAGTACTTC. Complete variable domain (other parts from reference TRBV28 and TRBJ2-4): DVKVTQSSRYLVKRTGEKVFLECVQDMDHENMFWYRQDPGLGLRLIYFSYDVKMKEKGDIPEGYSVSREKKERFSLILESASTNQTSMYLCASSSPRDTKNIQYFGAGTRLSVL.

The V gene is TRBV7-3, the J gene TRBJ2-3; 8 bases are shared with TRBD2. CDR3 length equals 13 residues. With 2 bases clipped from V and 6 bases from J, the junction kept 1 base outside the gene matches. Germline values: CDR1 SGHTA, CDR2 FQGTGA. In DNA, the CDR3 is TGTGCCAGCAGCTTACGGGAGGGGGATACGCAGTATTTT. It translates to CASSLREGDTQYF.

J is TRBJ2-5 and V is TRBV7-8, with D tentatively TRBD1 (6 bases). The DNA matches TRBJ2-7 better at its end, which makes the J call doubtful. Looked up from germline, CDR1 is SGHVS and CDR2 is FQNEAQ. The CDR3 runs to 13 residues. CDR3 amino acids: CASSWDTLYEQYF. CDR3 nucleotide sequence: TGTGCCAGCAGCTGGGACACTCTCTACGAGCAGTACTTC.

This chain joins TRBV6-1 and TRBJ1-1; the D gene is possibly TRBD1 (6 bases). Trimming removed 2 bases from V and 4 bases from J, with 11 bases in between. The CDR3 length is 14 residues. The V gene's germline CDR1 is MNHNS and CDR2 SASEGT. CDR3: CASSENRVSTEAFF. In nucleotides, the CDR3 is TGTGCCAGCAGTGAAAACAGGGTGAGCACTGAAGCTTTCTTT.

The chain combines TRBV18 with TRBJ2-1, with D perhaps matching TRBD1 (6 bases). The V end was cut by 4 bases, the J end by 0 bases, with 13 bases between. The CDR3 has 16 residues. Germline assignment: CDR1 KGHSH and CDR2 LQKENI. CDR3 nucleotide sequence: TGTGCCAGCTCACAACGGACAGATAGCTCCTACAATGAGCAGTTCTTC. This translates into CASSQRTDSSYNEQFF.

The chain recombines TRBV7-2 with TRBJ1-1; a possible D gene is TRBD1 (5 bases). The CDR3 has 16 amino acids. V was trimmed by 4 bases and J by 1 base, leaving 16 bases between them. Germline CDR1 SGHTA, CDR2 FQGNSA. CDR3 bases: TGTGCCAGCAGCTCCGAAACCTTAACAGGGAACACTGAAGCTTTCTTT. Translation gives CASSSETLTGNTEAFF.

This clone showed up just a few times. The J gene is TRBJ2-7, the V gene TRBV7-2, with 10 bases that match TRBD1. Germline V CDR1 and CDR2: SGHTA, FQGNSA. Trimming cost V 5 bases and J 6 bases; bases outside gene matches: 10. This CDR3 contains 15 residues. CDR3 loop: CASSLVGQGMAEQYF. In DNA, the CDR3 is TGTGCCAGCAGCCTAGTGGGACAGGGGATGGCCGAGCAGTACTTC.

The chain carries TRBV2 and TRBJ1-3, with TRBD1 identical over 7 bases. After removal of 8 bases from V and 2 bases from J, the junction contained 6 bases not matched to a gene. Germline CDR1 SNHLY, CDR2 FYNNEI. The CDR3 covers 14 residues. The CDR3: CASGITGAGNTIYF. In DNA, the CDR3 is TGTGCCAGCGGAATTACAGGGGCTGGAAACACCATATATTTT.

This clone was found once. The rearrangement uses TRBV29-1 and TRBJ2-2, with 7 nucleotides matching TRBD2. The CDR3 totals 16 residues. From germline, CDR1 is SQVTM and CDR2 ANQGSEA. V was pared by 5 bases and J by 0 bases, with 9 bases of the junction left unmatched. The CDR3 spells CSVIPESGANTGELFF. The CDR3 nucleotides read TGCAGCGTTATTCCCGAGAGCGGGGCGAACACCGGGGAGCTGTTTTTT.

This clone was counted once. The chain employs TRBV27 and TRBJ2-7, with a possible D match to TRBD2 (5 bases). Germline V gene lookup returns CDR1 MNHEY and CDR2 SMNVEV (reference sequence). The CDR3 runs to 15 residues. Trimming shortened V by 7 bases and J by 0 bases, and 16 bases separated the two germline ends. CDR3: CASIGPPSFSYEQYF. The CDR3 DNA follows: TGTGCCAGCATTGGTCCGCCTAGCTTCTCCTACGAGCAGTACTTC.

This clone showed up just once. V gene TRBV9 combines with J gene TRBJ2-1; 15 positions agree with TRBD2. The CDR3 is 20 amino acids. The trim removed 0 bases at V and 0 bases at J, leaving 7 bases unmatched. Germline CDR1 and CDR2: SGDLS and YYNGEE. For the CDR3, the DNA is TGTGCCAGCAGCGTAGGGACTAGCGGGAGGGCCCTCCCCTCCTACAATGAGCAGTTCTTC. Its protein is CASSVGTSGRALPSYNEQFF.